Presented here are 26 T cell receptor beta chains from one specimen sequenced in a study of blood T cell repertoires in COVID-19. The method was immunoSEQ multiplex PCR; TCRdb's version includes in-frame clones alone and lacks a portion of them. In the table there are fewer than 450,000 clones, around 90% of which are singletons. The sequencing sample was made of PBMCs or T cells enriched from blood (not recorded which). Source of these receptors: a young woman who had recovered from COVID-19.

The gene calls are TRBV2 and TRBJ2-7; the match to TRBD1 covers 9 bases. CDR3 length: 16 residues. The J segment lost 4 bases and the V segment lost 4 bases, leaving 11 bases of the junction unmatched. CDR1 SNHLY and CDR2 FYNNEI come from the germline V gene. CDR3 DNA: TGTGCCAGCAGTGTCACACTCACAGGGGGCGTGTACGAGCAGTACTTC. Translating gives CASSVTLTGGVYEQYF.

This chain links TRBV19 with TRBJ1-2, with a weak D call TRBD1 (5 bases). The V end lost 4 bases, the J end lost 1 base, and 13 bases lay between the germline ends. Germline values: CDR1 LNHDA, CDR2 SQIVND (reference sequence). The CDR3 has 15 amino acids. The CDR3, as DNA: TGTGCCAGTAGTAATGCGGGACCGATTAACTATGGCTACACCTTC. Amino acids: CASSNAGPINYGYTF.

This clone was recorded only once. The rearrangement uses TRBV28 and TRBJ1-1, with TRBD1 matching 8 bases. The CDR3 has 17 amino acids. Germline assignment: CDR1 MDHEN and CDR2 SYDVKM. J gave up 1 base and V 0 bases, and 7 bases lay outside the gene matches. CDR3: CASSLWGRGRGNTEAFF. The CDR3 DNA reads TGTGCCAGCAGTTTATGGGGCAGGGGGCGAGGGAACACTGAAGCTTTCTTT.

The J gene is TRBJ1-3, the V gene TRBV5-1; D gene uncertain. The V end lost 1 base, the J end lost 4 bases, and 15 bases lay between the germline ends. Germline-derived CDR1 and CDR2 are SGHRS and YFSETQ. CDR3 size: 16 residues. The CDR3 spells CASSLQHPAGGNTIYF. CDR3 DNA: TGCGCCAGCAGCTTGCAGCACCCAGCGGGGGGAAACACCATATATTTT. Supplemented by reference TRBV5-1 and TRBJ1-3, the full variable domain reads KAGVTQTPRYLIKTRGQQVTLSCSPISGHRSVSWYQQTPGQGLQFLFEYFSETQRNKGNFPGRFSGRQFSNSRSEMNVSTLELGDSALYLCASSLQHPAGGNTIYFGEGSWLTVV.

The rearrangement links TRBV4-3 to TRBJ2-5, with D unresolved. CDR1 is LGHNA and CDR2 is YSLEER in the germline V gene. This CDR3 contains 14 residues. V was clipped by 0 bases and J by 1 base, with 6 bases between them. The CDR3 spells CASSQEPGQETQYF. CDR3 DNA sequence: TGCGCCAGCAGCCAAGAGCCAGGCCAAGAGACCCAGTACTTC.

This chain joins TRBV3-1 (or the pseudogene TRBV3-2) and TRBJ2-3; 11 bases fit TRBD2. There are 16 residues in the CDR3. CDR1 is LGHDT and CDR2 is YNNKEL in the germline V gene (reference sequence). After removal of 1 base from V and 5 bases from J, the junction contained 5 bases not matched to a gene. CDR3 in DNA: TGTGCCAGCAGCCAAGCCGGGACTAGCGGCTTAGATACGCAGTATTTT. Its protein product is CASSQAGTSGLDTQYF.

The chain links TRBV28 to TRBJ2-1; a possible D gene is TRBD1 (5 bases). The CDR3 totals 15 residues. Germline V gene sequence: CDR1 MDHEN, CDR2 SYDVKM. The V and J ends lost 10 bases and 0 bases respectively, with 16 bases between them. The CDR3 DNA follows: TGTGCCACTTTTGGGGCGTTCGGCTCCTACAATGAGCAGTTCTTC. Its protein product is CATFGAFGSYNEQFF.

V is TRBV4-1 and J is TRBJ2-7; 9 bases are a match to TRBD2. The CDR3 covers 13 residues. V was clipped by 6 bases and J by 6 bases; unmatched bases: 6. The V gene's germline CDR1 is MGHRA and CDR2 YSYEKL. The CDR3 coding sequence is TGCGCCAGCAGTACCGGGACTAGCTCCGAGCAGTACTTC. Protein product: CASSTGTSSEQYF.

The V call is TRBV21-1, the J call TRBJ2-7; the DNA was not used to check the table's D call, TRBD1. TRBV21-1 is marked as a pseudogene. The CDR3 is made up of 15 amino acids. CDR3 protein: CASSKRTGQASEQYF. CDR3 sequence (DNA): TGTGCCAGCAGCAAGAGGACAGGGCAGGCGAGCGAGCAGTACTTC.

The rearrangement links TRBV6-5 to TRBJ1-1, with TRBD1 matching over 11 bases. The CDR3 is made up of 14 amino acids. CDR1 is MNHEY and CDR2 is SVGAGI in the germline V gene. Trimming removed 7 bases from V and 6 bases from J; junction bases left unmatched: 7. CDR3 in DNA: TGTGCCAGCATCCCGGGACAGGGGGTCGCTGAAGCTTTCTTT. It specifies CASIPGQGVAEAFF.

This chain connects TRBV5-1 to TRBJ2-1; TRBD1 aligns across 7 bases. The CDR3 is made up of 14 amino acids. CDR1 is SGHRS and CDR2 is YFSETQ in the germline V gene. The V gene end was trimmed by 3 bases and the J gene end by 7 bases; junction bases not matched to a gene: 7. CDR3 sequence reads: CASSYSGGRNEQFF. The CDR3 nucleotides are TGCGCCAGCAGCTATTCAGGGGGTAGGAATGAGCAGTTCTTC.

The chain joins TRBV7-2 to TRBJ2-7; 9 bases match TRBD2. The CDR3 totals 16 residues. Germline loops: CDR1 SGHTA, CDR2 FQGNSA. J gave up 2 bases and V 1 base, and 6 bases lay outside the gene matches. The CDR3 spells CASSLVPSGITYEQYF. The DNA for the CDR3 is TGTGCCAGCAGCTTAGTGCCTAGCGGGATCACCTACGAGCAGTACTTC.

The V and J genes are TRBV7-9 and TRBJ2-3; D remains unclear. The CDR3 is 16 amino acids. From germline, CDR1 is SEHNR and CDR2 FQNEAQ (reference sequence). Trimming stripped 0 bases from V and 0 bases from J, with 10 bases between. The CDR3 loop reads CASSLAKLGSTDTQYF. The CDR3 nucleotides read TGTGCCAGCAGCTTAGCCAAACTCGGGAGCACAGATACGCAGTATTTT. The full variable domain, completed using reference TRBV7-9 and TRBJ2-3, is DTGVSQNPRHKITKRGQNVTFRCDPISEHNRLYWYRQTLGQGPEFLTYFQNEAQLEKSRLLSDRFSAERPKGSFSTLEIQRTEQGDSAMYLCASSLAKLGSTDTQYFGPGTRLTVL.

Only a few counts were recorded for this clone. The V and J genes are TRBV5-1 and TRBJ2-1; TRBD2 agrees at 8 bases. The CDR3 extends over 16 amino acids. Germline trimming cut 4 bases from V and 4 bases from J; bases unmatched to any gene: 10. Germline CDR1 reads SGHRS; CDR2 reads YFSETQ. CDR3 region: CASSPSGGATYNEQFF. The CDR3, as DNA: TGCGCCAGCAGCCCGTCCGGGGGGGCGACTTACAATGAGCAGTTCTTC.

The chain employs TRBV28 and TRBJ2-7, with D perhaps matching TRBD2 (5 bases). In germline, CDR1 is MDHEN, CDR2 SYDVKM. The CDR3 consists of 15 residues. With 7 bases removed from V and 0 bases from J, the gap between germline ends came to 16 bases. This chain's CDR3 is CASNQETEVSYEQYF. As DNA, the CDR3 is TGTGCCAGCAATCAAGAGACGGAGGTCTCCTACGAGCAGTACTTC.

The J gene is TRBJ1-1, the V gene TRBV6-2 or TRBV6-3; TRBD1 aligns across 7 bases. V lost 5 bases, J lost 11 bases, and 5 bases stayed unmatched. Germline CDR1 MNHEY, CDR2 SVGEGT. This CDR3 comprises 11 residues. The CDR3 loop reads CASSERGRAFF. For the CDR3, the DNA is TGTGCCAGCAGTGAGAGGGGGCGGGCTTTCTTT.

This clone was counted only a few times. The J gene is TRBJ1-4, the V gene TRBV6-5, with D perhaps matching TRBD1 (6 bases). Germline CDR1 reads MNHEY; CDR2 reads SVGAGI. The CDR3 contains 15 residues. V was pared by 4 bases and J by 5 bases, with 14 bases between. CDR3 sequence: CASSSGTLVNEKLFF. As DNA, the CDR3 is TGTGCCAGCAGTTCCGGGACACTCGTGAATGAAAAACTGTTTTTT.

The chain joins TRBV28 to TRBJ2-7, with 7 bases fitting TRBD1. CDR3 length: 13 amino acids. Germline CDR1 reads MDHEN; CDR2 reads SYDVKM. With 5 bases clipped from V and 3 bases from J, the junction kept 4 bases outside the gene matches. In nucleotides, the CDR3 is TGTGCCAGCAGTCCGACAGGGAACTACGAGCAGTACTTC. This encodes CASSPTGNYEQYF.

The chain is built from TRBV30 and TRBJ2-3, with D unresolved. Per the germline V gene, CDR1 is GTSNPN and CDR2 is SVGIG (reference sequence). V lost 0 bases and J 5 bases, leaving 9 bases between the germline ends. This CDR3 has 13 residues. In nucleotides, the CDR3 is TGTGCCTGGAGTGTAACTGGTGGAGATACGCAGTATTTT. It translates to CAWSVTGGDTQYF. Full variable domain (outside the CDR3, taken from reference TRBV30 and TRBJ2-3): SQTIHQWPATLVQPVGSPLSLECTVEGTSNPNLYWYRQAAGRGLQLLFYSVGIGQISSEVPQNLSASRPQDRQFILSSKKLLLSDSGFYLCAWSVTGGDTQYFGPGTRLTVL.

This clone has only one observation. This chain connects TRBV24-1 to TRBJ1-6; maybe TRBD1 (5 bases). The CDR3 consists of 16 residues. CDR1 is KGHDR, CDR2 SFDVKD, per germline. V was cut by 3 bases and J by 8 bases, with 16 bases left in between. CDR3 loop: CATSDGRANRDSPLHF. The DNA for the CDR3 is TGTGCCACCAGTGATGGCAGGGCGAATCGGGATTCACCCCTCCACTTT.

A single count supports this clone. The gene calls are TRBV11-1 and TRBJ2-7, with TRBD1 matching over 9 bases. Germline CDR1 SGHAT, CDR2 FQDESV (reference sequence). This CDR3 has 15 residues. The V gene end was trimmed by 4 bases and the J gene end by 0 bases; junction bases not matched to a gene: 4. For the CDR3, the DNA is TGTGCCAGCAGCTGGCAGACAGGGGGCTCCTACGAGCAGTACTTC. It yields the protein CASSWQTGGSYEQYF.

The CDR3, as DNA: TGTGCCAGCAGCCGACAGGGGACCTACAATGAGCAGTTCTTC. Translation: CASSRQGTYNEQFF. The rearrangement joins TRBV11-2 to TRBJ2-1; 8 bases line up with TRBD1. V was clipped by 5 bases and J by 2 bases; unmatched bases: 2. This CDR3 contains 14 residues. Germline V gene sequence: CDR1 SGHAT, CDR2 FQNNGV.

The chain recombines TRBV3-1 (or the pseudogene TRBV3-2) with TRBJ1-2; TRBD1 might be the D (5 bases). V lost 5 bases, J lost 2 bases, and 9 bases lay in between. The CDR3 length is 13 residues. The V gene's germline CDR1 is LGHDT and CDR2 YNNKEL (reference sequence). CDR3 protein: CASSKDTNYGYTF. The CDR3 coding sequence is TGTGCCAGCAGCAAGGACACCAACTATGGCTACACCTTC.

This rearrangement joins TRBV7-9 to TRBJ2-7; TRBD1 matches 8 bases. J lost 5 bases, V lost 3 bases, and 3 bases had no gene match. This CDR3 spans 13 amino acids. The V gene's germline CDR1 is SEHNR and CDR2 FQNEAQ (reference sequence). CDR3 residues: CASSLTGANEQYF. As DNA, the CDR3 is TGTGCCAGCAGCTTGACAGGGGCTAACGAGCAGTACTTC.

V and J are TRBV7-2 and TRBJ1-6; TRBD1 matches 10 bases. This CDR3 has 16 amino acids. Germline V CDR1 and CDR2: SGHTA, FQGNSA. After removal of 3 bases from V and 9 bases from J, the junction contained 8 bases not matched to a gene. CDR3 in DNA: TGTGCCAGCAGCTTTTTAGGACAGGGGGGGAGTTCACCCCTCCACTTT. Its protein product is CASSFLGQGGSSPLHF.

The chain couples TRBV30 to TRBJ2-1, with a weak D call TRBD2 (7 bases). CDR1 and CDR2 (germline): GTSNPN, SVGIG (reference sequence). Trimming left V 8 bases short and J 7 bases short, with 21 bases between. This CDR3 comprises 14 residues. Written as DNA, the CDR3 is TGTGCCAGGGGGGGGGCGCTGGTTGGGAATGAGCAGTTCTTC. Amino acid sequence: CARGGALVGNEQFF. The complete variable domain, with remaining parts taken from reference TRBV30 and TRBJ2-1, reads SQTIHQWPATLVQPVGSPLSLECTVEGTSNPNLYWYRQAAGRGLQLLFYSVGIGQISSEVPQNLSASRPQDRQFILSSKKLLLSDSGFYLCARGGALVGNEQFFGPGTRLTVL.